This TCR beta chain was captured by sequencing in a study of CD8 T cells in ankylosing spondylitis. The study's findings and limits: Disease-linked clones were CD8+ and relatively rare in peripheral blood. There were earlier reports of some motif variants in reactive arthritis synovial fluid and blood. Seemingly distinctive of ankylosing spondylitis blood was a TCR beta motif formed by eight highly homologous variants. It was reported that disease-linked clones were significantly enriched in matched ankylosing spondylitis synovial fluid.

Worth noting for this clonotype: The antigen is unknown.

The CDR3 consists of 16 residues. Germline CDR1 LGHNA, CDR2 YNFKEQ. With V trimmed by 1 base and J by 1 base, 3 bases remained unmatched. Researchers built TCR beta libraries using quantitative 5'-RACE with molecular barcodes. TCRdb itself ran the 5' RACE reads through MiXCR, one entry per CDR3 protein. The sample yields about 800,000 distinct CDR3 sequences, 10% to 15% seen once. V usage is TRBV4-2 and J usage is TRBJ2-2, with TRBD2 matching over 7 bases. The sequenced sample was blood, either unsorted or a sorted T cell fraction (not recorded which). The source is a male donor with ankylosing spondylitis. As DNA, the CDR3 is TGTGCCAGCAGCCAAGCAGGCGGGGGGAACACCGGGGAGCTGTTTTTT. Its protein product is CASSQAGGGNTGELFF.